This TCR beta chain was captured by sequencing in a study of breast tumors, draining lymph nodes, adjacent tissues (dated by TCRdb to 2016 to 2017). Looking at the study overall: Breast cancer patients provided tumor, adjacent nontumor tissue and axillary lymph nodes, and the study compared the TCR beta repertoires across these three sources. In human breast cancer, the study set out to evaluate how tumor, surrounding tissue and draining lymph node repertoires relate to one another and whether T cells may move between these sites.

Of note for this clonotype: The antigen it binds to is not known. Base-call qualities are not available, and no considerably larger clone is one nucleotide away.

The CDR3 covers 13 residues, taking in both the cysteine and the phenylalanine. Just CDR3 DNA is preserved here, 39 bases in frame from base 1. The germline V gene gives CDR1 as MDHEN and CDR2 as SYDVKM. A distance of 11 bases separates the germline ends of V and J, which lose 6 bases and 2 bases respectively. Lymph node samples came from the axillary draining lymph nodes of breast cancer patients. The instrument was an Illumina HiSeq 2000. TCR beta chain libraries were generated by multiplex PCR amplification. High-throughput sequencing was used to analyze the amplified TCR beta chain products. TCRdb cleaned the public reads at Q25 with fastp, built clones with MiXCR and kept in-frame beta chains. CDR3 protein sequences are deduplicated, and each keeps its most common genes and DNA. This sample holds under 350,000 distinct CDR3 sequences; 30% were observed only once. Over 0.95% of the sample is taken by the ten largest.

Study-wide findings and limitations: The conclusion that tumor T cells originate in lymph nodes was framed as consistent with a hypothesis rather than directly demonstrated. The data were considered consistent with most tumor T cells being derived from the lymph node and subsequently expanding within tumor tissue. Tumor T-cell repertoires showed less diversity than lymph node repertoires and more diversity than nontumor tissue repertoires, and tumor T-cell repertoires showed preferential V and J gene usage. Tumor and nontumor tissue repertoires were significantly more similar in luminal-like than in basal-like breast cancer.

Sequencing was carried out using axillary lymph node tissue. This receptor chain uses TRBV28 and TRBJ2-7, and perhaps TRBD1 as D gene, on 6 matching bases. This TCR was recovered from a female donor with breast cancer. Some clones in this sample may be carry-over from other donors' samples. CDR3 loop: CASSPGQPYEQYF. The DNA reads as follows: TGTGCCAGCAGCCCGGGACAACCCTACGAGCAGTACTTC.